A single sample is the source of the 29 T cell receptor beta chains below, sequenced in a study of OX40 agonist ivuxolimab in advanced cancers. TCRdb keeps only in-frame clones here, not all; method: immunoSEQ multiplex PCR. There are around 63,000 clones in the sample; about nine tenths occur only once, and roughly 1.2% lies in the top ten. The sequenced sample was CD4+ or CD8+ T cells sorted from blood, obtained in a trial of the OX40 agonist ivuxolimab. Receptor source: an adult with an advanced solid tumor such as melanoma, head and neck, liver or kidney cancer.

J is TRBJ1-2 and V is TRBV29-1, with TRBD1 as a possible D gene (5 bases). Trimming removed 5 bases at V and 2 bases at J, with 18 bases between. CDR1 SQVTM and CDR2 ANQGSEA come from the germline V gene. The CDR3 is made up of 15 amino acids. The DNA of the CDR3 is TGCAGCGTTAACAAAAACGGGGCTACCAACTATGGCTACACCTTC. It codes for CSVNKNGATNYGYTF.

The V gene is TRBV30, the J gene TRBJ1-3, with D tentatively TRBD1 (5 bases). V lost 8 bases and J lost 8, with 22 bases in between. The germline V gene has CDR1 GTSNPN and CDR2 SVGIG (reference sequence). CDR3 size: 14 residues. The CDR3 bases are TGTGCCCCCGGGACGAGGCGGGGGGGGGACACCATATATTTT. Its protein is CAPGTRRGGDTIYF.

The chain couples TRBV5-6 to TRBJ2-2; 8 nucleotides align to TRBD1. This CDR3 has 16 residues. CDR1 is SGHDT, CDR2 YYEEEE, per germline. V shed 1 base, J shed 4 bases, and the junction held 6 bases outside the gene matches. In nucleotides, the CDR3 is TGTGCCAGCAGCTTGAAACCAGGGGGCATCACCGGGGAGCTGTTTTTT. Encoded protein: CASSLKPGGITGELFF.

V and J are TRBV30 and TRBJ2-1, with 8 bases matching TRBD2. The CDR3 runs 14 residues. The V segment lost 2 bases and the J segment 8 bases; nucleotides outside the gene matches: 8. CDR1 and CDR2 from the germline V gene are GTSNPN and SVGIG (reference sequence). The CDR3 coding sequence is TGTGCCTGGAGTCGCGGGGGGCCGTCCCATGAGCAGTTCTTC. Encoded protein: CAWSRGGPSHEQFF. Filled out from reference TRBV30 and TRBJ2-1, the complete variable domain reads SQTIHQWPATLVQPVGSPLSLECTVEGTSNPNLYWYRQAAGRGLQLLFYSVGIGQISSEVPQNLSASRPQDRQFILSSKKLLLSDSGFYLCAWSRGGPSHEQFFGPGTRLTVL.

The chain is built from TRBV7-9 and TRBJ2-7; D uncertain. V was pared by 4 bases and J by 1 base, with 5 bases between. The germline CDR1 and CDR2 sequences are SEHNR and FQNEAQ (reference sequence). CDR3 length equals 12 residues. In DNA form, the CDR3 reads TGTGCCAGCAGCTCAACTTCCTACGAGCAGTACTTC. Translating gives CASSSTSYEQYF.

This chain uses TRBV5-1 with TRBJ2-7, with 7 bases lining up with TRBD1. Germline V gene lookup returns CDR1 SGHRS and CDR2 YFSETQ. V shed 5 bases and J 1 base; nucleotides not matched to a gene: 9. The CDR3 length is 15 residues. CDR3 residues: CASRLGTEPSYEQYF. The CDR3 DNA is TGCGCCAGCAGACTAGGGACAGAGCCTTCCTACGAGCAGTACTTC.

A note on this clone: At one end the junction does not follow the germline gene, possibly because of a read error. CDR3 region: CASSLGSREDQETQYF. DNA for the CDR3: TGTGCTAGCAGCTTAGGCTCTAGGGAAGACCAAGAGACCCAGTACTTC. The chain is built from TRBV7-7 and TRBJ2-5; D is uncertain. The germline V gene has CDR1 SSHAT and CDR2 FNYEAQ (reference sequence). The CDR3 consists of 16 residues.

This chain connects TRBV6-1 to TRBJ2-7; D ambiguous. There are 12 residues in the CDR3. Deletions cut 5 bases from V and 0 bases from J, with 5 bases between. Looked up from germline, CDR1 is MNHNS and CDR2 is SASEGT. This CDR3 is CASSQSSYEQYF. The CDR3 DNA follows: TGTGCCAGCAGTCAGAGCTCCTACGAGCAGTACTTC.

The chain employs TRBV6-1 and TRBJ1-2, with a tentative D call TRBD1 (6 bases). The V gene's germline CDR1 is MNHNS and CDR2 SASEGT. V gave up 2 bases and J gave up 10 bases, with 14 bases separating them. The CDR3 length is 13 residues. The CDR3 is CASSERGWKDYTF. For the CDR3, the DNA is TGTGCCAGCAGTGAAAGGGGGTGGAAGGACTACACCTTC.

The chain has TRBV9 and TRBJ2-2; D not resolved. The CDR3 sequence is 15 residues long. CDR1 is SGDLS and CDR2 is YYNGEE in the germline V gene. V lost 3 bases and J lost 1, with 10 bases in between. The CDR3 region has the DNA TGTGCCAGCAGCGGCAATCCCGGGAACACCGGGGAGCTGTTTTTT. As protein: CASSGNPGNTGELFF.

As concerns this clone: Sequence at one end of the junction differs from germline and may be a read error. This chain joins TRBV6-6 and TRBJ2-1, with 9 positions matching TRBD2. Germline V gene data show CDR1 as MNHNY and CDR2 as SVGAGI (reference sequence). This CDR3 is built from 12 residues. The CDR3 here is CASTMTSGPRIF. CDR3 nucleotide sequence: TGTGCCAGCACTATGACTAGCGGTCCACGAATCTTC.

This clone has more than one count but fewer than ten. The rearrangement uses TRBV2 and TRBJ1-2, with TRBD1 identical over 7 bases. This CDR3 has 13 amino acids. From germline, CDR1 is SNHLY and CDR2 FYNNEI. J was trimmed by 3 bases and V by 5 bases; bases with no gene match: 3. CDR3 amino acids: CASSLGTDYGYTF. CDR3 bases: TGTGCCAGCAGTCTGGGGACAGACTATGGCTACACCTTC. Variable domain in full (rest from reference TRBV2 and TRBJ1-2): EPEVTQTPSHQVTQMGQEVILRCVPISNHLYFYWYRQILGQKVEFLVSFYNNEISEKSEIFDDQFSVERPDGSNFTLKIRSTKLEDSAMYFCASSLGTDYGYTFGSGTRLTVV.

V usage is TRBV11-2 and J usage is TRBJ1-3; no clear D. From germline, CDR1 is SGHAT and CDR2 FQNNGV. There are 14 residues in the CDR3. V lost 5 bases and J lost 1, with 9 bases in between. The CDR3 sequence is CASSPGSSGNTIYF. CDR3 DNA sequence: TGTGCCAGCAGCCCCGGGTCGTCTGGAAACACCATATATTTT.

The sample holds one count of this clone. The rearrangement joins TRBV4-1 to TRBJ1-3, with a weak D call TRBD1 (5 bases). Trimming removed 0 bases from V and 0 bases from J, with 15 bases in between. CDR1 is MGHRA, CDR2 YSYEKL, per germline. The CDR3 runs 18 residues. The CDR3 DNA sequence: TGCGCCAGCAGCCAAGAATATGGGGGTTTTTCCTCTGGAAACACCATATATTTT. Residues: CASSQEYGGFSSGNTIYF.

The V call is TRBV5-1, the J call TRBJ2-5; perhaps TRBD2 as D (5 bases). Germline loops: CDR1 SGHRS, CDR2 YFSETQ. This CDR3 has 13 residues. Deletions cut 2 bases from V and 4 bases from J, with 9 bases between. The CDR3 region has the DNA TGCGCCAGCAGCTTAGTAGGGAGAGAGACCCAGTACTTC. The encoded protein is CASSLVGRETQYF. Filled out from reference TRBV5-1 and TRBJ2-5, the complete variable domain reads KAGVTQTPRYLIKTRGQQVTLSCSPISGHRSVSWYQQTPGQGLQFLFEYFSETQRNKGNFPGRFSGRQFSNSRSEMNVSTLELGDSALYLCASSLVGRETQYFGPGTRLLVL.

V usage is TRBV5-1 and J usage is TRBJ1-4, with TRBD1 matching over 8 bases. The CDR3 loop spans 16 amino acids. J gave up 0 bases and V 3 bases, and 4 bases lay outside the gene matches. The V gene's germline CDR1 is SGHRS and CDR2 YFSETQ. CDR3 sequence reads: CASSSQGATTNEKLFF. The CDR3 bases are TGCGCCAGCAGCTCCCAGGGGGCGACAACTAATGAAAAACTGTTTTTT. Full variable domain (rest looked up from reference TRBV5-1 and TRBJ1-4): KAGVTQTPRYLIKTRGQQVTLSCSPISGHRSVSWYQQTPGQGLQFLFEYFSETQRNKGNFPGRFSGRQFSNSRSEMNVSTLELGDSALYLCASSSQGATTNEKLFFGSGTQLSVL.

The chain joins TRBV6-5 to TRBJ2-5; 12 nucleotides line up with TRBD2. The CDR3 sequence is 14 residues long. After removal of 5 bases from V and 5 bases from J, the junction contained 3 bases not matched to a gene. The germline V gene encodes CDR1 MNHEY and CDR2 SVGAGI. For the CDR3, the DNA is TGTGCCAGCAGTCACCTAGCGGGAGGGGAGACCCAGTACTTC. Translated: CASSHLAGGETQYF.

V and J are TRBV19 and TRBJ2-1; 11 bases match TRBD2. Germline-derived CDR1 and CDR2 are LNHDA and SQIVND (reference sequence). The ends lost 6 bases at V and 9 bases at J; junction bases unmatched: 7. The CDR3 loop spans 14 amino acids. CDR3 sequence (DNA): TGTGCCAGTAGGACTAGCGGGACTTCTAGTGAGCAGTTCTTC. This translates into CASRTSGTSSEQFF.

The gene calls are TRBV9 and TRBJ2-5; 9 nucleotides agree with TRBD2. CDR3 length equals 17 residues. V lost 0 bases, J lost 2 bases, and 8 bases stayed unmatched. Germline V lookup: CDR1 SGDLS, CDR2 YYNGEE. The CDR3 coding sequence is TGTGCCAGCAGCGTAGGGAGTCTAGCGGGATTTCAAGAGACCCAGTACTTC. It specifies CASSVGSLAGFQETQYF.

The chain couples TRBV5-1 to TRBJ2-7; 7 bases are a match to TRBD2. The CDR3 is 14 amino acids. Looked up from germline, CDR1 is SGHRS and CDR2 is YFSETQ. The V and J ends lost 5 bases and 0 bases, in that order; junction bases with no gene match: 5. The chain's CDR3 is CASRALADSYEQYF. CDR3 nucleotides: TGCGCCAGCAGGGCGCTAGCGGACTCCTACGAGCAGTACTTC. The complete variable domain, with remaining parts taken from reference TRBV5-1 and TRBJ2-7, reads KAGVTQTPRYLIKTRGQQVTLSCSPISGHRSVSWYQQTPGQGLQFLFEYFSETQRNKGNFPGRFSGRQFSNSRSEMNVSTLELGDSALYLCASRALADSYEQYFGPGTRLTVT.

The rearrangement joins TRBV7-9 to TRBJ1-1, with TRBD1 matching 7 bases. V dropped 5 bases and J dropped 5; count of bases not matched to a gene: 11. This CDR3 has 15 residues. The germline gives CDR1 SEHNR, CDR2 FQNEAQ (reference sequence). The CDR3 sequence: CASSLQGGTSTEAFF. CDR3 sequence (DNA): TGTGCCAGCAGCCTGCAGGGGGGGACGTCGACTGAAGCTTTCTTT. Filled out from reference TRBV7-9 and TRBJ1-1, the complete variable domain reads DTGVSQNPRHKITKRGQNVTFRCDPISEHNRLYWYRQTLGQGPEFLTYFQNEAQLEKSRLLSDRFSAERPKGSFSTLEIQRTEQGDSAMYLCASSLQGGTSTEAFFGQGTRLTVV.

J is TRBJ2-7 and V is TRBV5-5, with no clear D. Germline loops: CDR1 SGHKS, CDR2 YYEKEE (reference sequence). The CDR3 consists of 16 residues. The ends were cut back, 0 bases at V and 2 bases at J, with 15 bases in the middle. In nucleotides, the CDR3 is TGTGCCAGCAGCTTGGCCCTTCACGACGGAACCTACGAGCAGTACTTC. Its translation: CASSLALHDGTYEQYF.

Regarding this clone: One junction end disagrees with the germline gene, perhaps due to a read error. CDR3: CASSRTSGTGELFF. As DNA, the CDR3 is TGTGCTAGCAGCAGGACTAGCGGGACCGGGGAGCTGTTTTTT. The chain carries TRBV7-7 and TRBJ2-2, with 11 positions matching TRBD2. Germline V gives CDR1 SSHAT, CDR2 FNYEAQ (reference sequence). The CDR3 consists of 14 residues.

This rearrangement joins TRBV11-3 to TRBJ2-3, with 8 bases matching TRBD2. CDR3 length: 16 amino acids. CDR1 is SGHNT and CDR2 is YENEEA in the germline V gene. The junction had 9 bases not matched to a gene; V was cut back by 1 base and J by 6 bases. CDR3 in DNA: TGTGCCAGCAGCTTAGGCAGCGGGGGCGGACATGATACGCAGTATTTT. This gives the protein CASSLGSGGGHDTQYF.

This clone occurred once. CDR3: CASSSRAVSSYNEQFF. CDR3 coding DNA: TGTGCCAGCAGCTCCAGGGCGGTAAGCTCCTACAATGAGCAGTTCTTC. V usage is TRBV7-8 and J usage is TRBJ2-1, with D possibly being TRBD1 (5 bases). CDR1 and CDR2 (germline): SGHVS, FQNEAQ. Deletions cut 4 bases from V and 0 bases from J, with 13 bases between. The CDR3 covers 16 residues.

The CDR3 DNA reads as TGTGCCAGCAGCCAGGGGGTCGCCCCGGGCCAAGAGACCCAGTACTTC. This codes for CASSQGVAPGQETQYF. J is TRBJ2-5 and V is TRBV27; 7 bases align to TRBD1. V gave up 6 bases and J gave up 1 base; unmatched junction bases: 11. In germline, CDR1 is MNHEY, CDR2 SMNVEV (reference sequence). The CDR3 has 16 residues.

This clone appeared a single time. A read error may account for a junction end that differs from germline. The chain links TRBV9 to TRBJ2-1, with 8 bases aligning to TRBD2. The CDR3 length is 15 residues. CDR1 is SGDLS and CDR2 is YYNGEE in the germline V gene. In nucleotides, the CDR3 is TGTGCCAGCAGCTCCGTAGCGGGAAAGTACACTGAGCAGTTCTTC. This gives the protein CASSSVAGKYTEQFF.

This chain uses TRBV21-1 with TRBJ2-1. TRBV21-1 is recorded as a pseudogene. The CDR3 is 15 residues long. CDR3 protein: CASSKEGDSYNEQFF. CDR3 in DNA: TGTGCCAGCAGCAAAGAGGGCGACTCCTACAATGAGCAGTTCTTC.

The chain employs TRBV28 and TRBJ2-5; 10 bases align to TRBD1. Looked up from germline, CDR1 is MDHEN and CDR2 is SYDVKM. The CDR3 runs 16 residues. The J segment lost 4 bases and the V segment lost 5 bases, leaving 10 bases of the junction unmatched. The CDR3 reads CASSRQGAARGETQYF. CDR3 in DNA: TGTGCCAGCAGTCGACAGGGGGCTGCGAGGGGAGAGACCCAGTACTTC.